These T cell receptor beta chains were read from a single sample in a study of early T cells in non-severe SARS-CoV-2 infection. One entry per CDR3 protein results from TCRdb running MiXCR on the 5' RACE reads. The data hold 70,000 to 95,000 distinct CDR3 sequences, with 14% to 15% observed a single time. Source material: whole blood. The receptors stem from an adult who was a healthcare worker with PCR-confirmed SARS-CoV-2 infection or an uninfected control (not recorded which). Each CDR3 is given with its conserved first and last residue. Fields, in order: D gene, clone size, V gene, J gene, CDR3 protein, CDR3 DNA. The D gene is left open where the match is weak. The size entry is marked missing in some rows and otherwise reads once, few, many or a size class.

>.|few|TRBV9|TRBJ1-2
CASSVGQDYGYTF
TGTGCCAGCAGCGTAGGGCAGGACTATGGCTACACCTTC
>TRBD2|.|TRBV4-1|TRBJ2-2
CASSQDSGADTGELFF
TGCGCCAGCAGCCAAGATAGCGGGGCAGACACCGGGGAGCTGTTTTTT
>.|once|TRBV12-3/TRBV12-4|TRBJ2-3
CASSWIAASTDTQYF
TGTGCCAGCAGTTGGATAGCGGCTAGCACAGATACGCAGTATTTT
>.|.|TRBV7-8|TRBJ2-5
CASSLVDWSSLETQYF
TGTGCCAGCAGCTTAGTGGATTGGTCTAGCTTAGAGACCCAGTACTTC
>.|few|TRBV15|TRBJ2-1
CATSSRGNYNEQFF
TGTGCCACCAGCAGCCGGGGGAACTACAATGAGCAGTTCTTC
>.|.|TRBV9|TRBJ1-1
CASSVVGNPTEAFF
TGTGCCAGCAGCGTCGTGGGCAACCCCACTGAAGCTTTCTTT
>TRBD2|few|TRBV2|TRBJ2-1
CASSENPAGVNEQFF
TGTGCCAGCAGTGAGAATCCAGCGGGGGTTAATGAGCAGTTCTTC
>.|many|TRBV5-1|TRBJ1-4
CASSLELRGAGEKLFF
TGCGCCAGCAGCTTGGAATTGAGGGGGGCCGGGGAAAAACTGTTTTTT
>TRBD2|few|TRBV7-2|TRBJ2-1
CASSLGGTSIYNEQFF
TGTGCCAGCAGCTTAGGAGGGACTAGCATTTACAATGAGCAGTTCTTC
>.|few|TRBV5-6|TRBJ2-3
CASSTSSTDTQYF
TGTGCCAGCAGCACCTCAAGCACAGATACGCAGTATTTT
>.|few|TRBV11-2|TRBJ1-5
CASSLDWGSNQPQHF
TGTGCCAGCAGCTTAGATTGGGGTAGCAATCAGCCCCAGCATTTT
>TRBD1|.|TRBV3-1|TRBJ1-3
CASSQMTGAFSSGNTIYF
TGTGCCAGCAGCCAAATGACAGGGGCTTTTTCCTCTGGAAACACCATATATTTT
>.|few|TRBV10-2|TRBJ2-3
CASSAGGASGTQYF
TGCGCCAGCAGTGCCGGGGGCGCCTCGGGAACGCAGTATTTT
>.|few|TRBV12-3/TRBV12-4|TRBJ1-1
CASSRTVKNTEAFF
TGTGCCAGCAGTCGCACCGTTAAGAACACTGAAGCTTTCTTT
>.|few|TRBV5-1|TRBJ1-1
CASSFGTKKTEAFF
TGCGCCAGCAGCTTTGGGACAAAGAAGACTGAAGCTTTCTTT
>.|.|TRBV12-3/TRBV12-4|TRBJ1-4
CASSPTGINEKLFF
TGTGCCAGCAGTCCTACGGGGATTAATGAAAAACTGTTTTTT
>.|.|TRBV5-4|TRBJ2-5
CATKGLQETQYF
TGTGCCACCAAGGGACTCCAAGAGACCCAGTACTTC
>.|many|TRBV6-2/TRBV6-3|TRBJ2-2
CASSYDKTNTGELFF
TGTGCCAGCAGTTACGATAAGACGAACACCGGGGAGCTGTTTTTT
>.|many|TRBV2|TRBJ1-2
CASSEFRTNYGYTF
TGTGCCAGCAGTGAATTTCGTACTAACTATGGCTACACCTTC
>TRBD2|.|TRBV7-2|TRBJ2-3
CASRAGGTRSTDTQYF
TGTGCCAGCAGGGCGGGTGGGACTAGGAGCACAGATACGCAGTATTTT
>.|many|TRBV24-1|TRBJ1-2
CATSSYNQYGYTF
TGTGCCACCAGTTCGTATAACCAGTATGGCTACACCTTC
>.|few|TRBV4-2|TRBJ1-4
CASSLAYTPTNEKLFF
TGTGCCAGCAGCCTTGCCTACACACCAACTAATGAAAAACTGTTTTTT
>.|few|TRBV20-1|TRBJ1-6
CSARDVGGRSYNSPLHF
TGCAGTGCTAGAGATGTAGGTGGCCGCTCCTATAATTCACCCCTCCACTTT
>.|.|TRBV13|TRBJ2-3
CASSLVDTQYF
TGTGCCAGCAGCTTAGTTGATACGCAGTATTTT
>.|few|TRBV10-2|TRBJ2-4
CASNPGVAKNIQYF
TGCGCCAGCAACCCTGGGGTAGCCAAAAACATTCAGTACTTC
>.|many|TRBV6-2/TRBV6-3|TRBJ2-1
CASSSTSGVRNNEQFF
TGTGCCAGCAGTTCAACCTCAGGGGTAAGGAACAATGAGCAGTTCTTC
>.|.|TRBV6-5|TRBJ2-3
CASTLMAGSSTDTQYF
TGTGCCAGCACCCTAATGGCAGGGTCTAGCACAGATACGCAGTATTTT
>.|.|TRBV7-2|TRBJ2-4
CASSSTSELAKNIQYF
TGTGCCAGCAGCTCTACGAGTGAACTAGCCAAAAACATTCAGTACTTC
>TRBD1|.|TRBV4-2|TRBJ1-6
CASSQVGWDSNSPLHF
TGTGCCAGCAGCCAAGTCGGGTGGGACAGTAATTCACCCCTCCACTTT